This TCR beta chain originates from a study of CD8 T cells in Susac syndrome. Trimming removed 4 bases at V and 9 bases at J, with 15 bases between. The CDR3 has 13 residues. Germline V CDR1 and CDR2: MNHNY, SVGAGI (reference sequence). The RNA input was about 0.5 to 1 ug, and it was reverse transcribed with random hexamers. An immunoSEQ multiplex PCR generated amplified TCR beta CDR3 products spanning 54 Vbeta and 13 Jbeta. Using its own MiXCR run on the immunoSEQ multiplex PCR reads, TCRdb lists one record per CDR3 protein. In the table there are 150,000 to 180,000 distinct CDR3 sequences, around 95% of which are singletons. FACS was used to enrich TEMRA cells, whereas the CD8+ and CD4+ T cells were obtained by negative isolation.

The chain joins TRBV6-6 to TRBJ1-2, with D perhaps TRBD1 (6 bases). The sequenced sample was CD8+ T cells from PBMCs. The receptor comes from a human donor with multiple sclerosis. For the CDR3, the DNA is TGTGCCAGCAGTTCGGGGGGCGCTTTAAGCTACACCTTC. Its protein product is CASSSGGALSYTF.